The 4 T cell receptor beta chains given below trace back to one sample, sequenced in a study of blood T cell repertoires in COVID-19. Libraries were prepared by immunoSEQ multiplex PCR; TCRdb keeps only in-frame clonotypes and omits some of them. The data hold 100,000 or so clones, with approximately 92% observed a single time. The sequencing sample was made of peripheral blood. The receptors shown here come from a man aged 45-65 years with active COVID-19.

The chain recombines TRBV7-9 with TRBJ1-4; D remains unclear. Germline CDR1 SEHNR, CDR2 FQNEAQ (reference sequence). V gave up 0 bases and J gave up 8 bases, with 13 bases separating them. The CDR3 loop spans 15 amino acids. Here the CDR3 reads CASSLAEGVSEKLFF. CDR3 sequence (DNA): TGTGCCAGCAGCTTAGCAGAGGGAGTGAGCGAAAAACTGTTTTTT.

The chain joins TRBV2 to TRBJ2-5; TRBD1 is a possible D gene (5 bases). Germline V CDR1 and CDR2: SNHLY, FYNNEI. V was clipped by 0 bases and J by 2 bases, with 10 bases between them. The CDR3 totals 15 residues. CDR3 loop: CASSEASRVQETQYF. The DNA of the CDR3 is TGTGCCAGCAGTGAAGCGTCCAGGGTTCAAGAGACCCAGTACTTC.

The CDR3 sequence is CASSQQMGSGSSGEQFF. The CDR3 nucleotides are TGTGCCAGCAGCCAGCAAATGGGAAGCGGGAGTAGTGGTGAGCAGTTCTTC. The chain carries TRBV4-2 and TRBJ2-1, with 8 bases matching TRBD2. V lost 3 bases and J lost 9; bases outside the gene matches: 16. The CDR3 runs 17 residues. Germline CDR1 and CDR2: LGHNA and YNFKEQ.

The rearrangement uses TRBV29-1 and TRBJ1-1; D is ambiguous. With 6 bases removed from V and 5 bases from J, the gap between germline ends came to 13 bases. This CDR3 has 12 residues. Per germline, CDR1 SQVTM and CDR2 ANQGSEA. The CDR3 bases are TGCAGCGTCTATCCGGGAAGGACTGAAGCTTTCTTT. As protein: CSVYPGRTEAFF.